The 10 T cell receptor beta chains below all came from one sample that was sequenced in a study of T cell responses to AZD1222 COVID-19 vaccine. Clones were read by immunoSEQ multiplex PCR, and TCRdb kept only the in-frame ones, dropping some. The sample comprises more than 85,000 clones, 94% of which are singletons, and about 3% rests with the top ten. This specimen consisted of peripheral blood, obtained 28 days after the second AZD1222 dose. The receptors come from an adult who received the AZD1222 COVID-19 vaccine.

The chain is built from TRBV12-3 or TRBV12-4 and TRBJ1-2, with D unresolved. CDR3 length equals 12 residues. V lost 2 bases, J lost 5 bases, and 6 bases lay in between. The CDR3 protein is CASSLTGYGYTF. The CDR3, as DNA: TGTGCCAGCAGTTTAACGGGTTATGGCTACACCTTC.

CDR3 nucleotides: TGTGCCAGCAGCTTAGAGACAGGGAACACTGAAGCTTTCTTT. Encoded protein: CASSLETGNTEAFF. J is TRBJ1-1 and V is TRBV7-9, with a weak D call TRBD1 (6 bases). The CDR3 runs 14 residues. Trimming stripped 1 base from V and 1 base from J, with 7 bases between. Germline CDR1 and CDR2: SEHNR and FQNEAQ (reference sequence).

V and J are TRBV5-8 and TRBJ1-4; D remains ambiguous. The CDR3 spans 16 residues. CDR1 SGHTS and CDR2 YDEGEE come from the germline V gene. The V end was cut by 3 bases, the J end by 0 bases, with 12 bases between. CDR3 nucleotides: TGTGCCAGCAGCTGGCTTTTTTCGGCAACTAATGAAAAACTGTTTTTT. As protein: CASSWLFSATNEKLFF.

The J gene is TRBJ1-2, the V gene TRBV20-1; a weak D match, TRBD1 (6 bases). Trimming removed 3 bases from V and 3 bases from J, with 11 bases in between. The CDR3 is made up of 13 amino acids. Per germline, CDR1 DFQATT and CDR2 SNEGSKA (reference sequence). The CDR3 loop is CSASKGGDYGYTF. The CDR3 coding sequence is TGCAGTGCTAGTAAGGGGGGCGACTATGGCTACACCTTC.

The chain couples TRBV3-1 (or the pseudogene TRBV3-2) to TRBJ1-1; possible D gene TRBD1, 5 bases. CDR1 is LGHDT, CDR2 YNNKEL, per germline (reference sequence). The CDR3 runs to 13 residues. V lost 3 bases and J 4 bases, leaving 9 bases between the germline ends. The CDR3 spells CASSQGRVTEAFF. CDR3 DNA: TGTGCCAGCAGCCAGGGGCGGGTCACTGAAGCTTTCTTT.

A single count supports this clone. The chain joins TRBV19 to TRBJ2-2, with D perhaps matching TRBD1 (7 bases). The V end lost 4 bases, the J end lost 7 bases, and 16 bases lay between the germline ends. The V gene's germline CDR1 is LNHDA and CDR2 SQIVND (reference sequence). This CDR3 is 15 amino acids long. CDR3 in amino acids: CASSTEGQLVGELFF. The CDR3 DNA follows: TGTGCCAGTAGTACGGAGGGACAGCTAGTCGGGGAGCTGTTTTTT. Drawing the rest from reference TRBV19 and TRBJ2-2, the complete variable domain is DGGITQSPKYLFRKEGQNVTLSCEQNLNHDAMYWYRQDPGQGLRLIYYSQIVNDFQKGDIAEGYSVSREKKESFPLTVTSAQKNPTAFYLCASSTEGQLVGELFFGEGSRLTVL.

This chain joins TRBV5-6 and TRBJ1-5; unclear D gene. Trimming removed 4 bases from V and 0 bases from J, with 8 bases in between. This CDR3 contains 14 residues. Per germline, CDR1 SGHDT and CDR2 YYEEEE. The CDR3 bases are TGTGCCAGCAGCCCGGGATATAGCAATCAGCCCCAGCATTTT. This translates into CASSPGYSNQPQHF.

The chain employs TRBV4-1 and TRBJ1-5; D is unresolved. Trimming removed 4 bases at V and 3 bases at J, with 7 bases between. There are 13 residues in the CDR3. Germline CDR1 and CDR2: MGHRA and YSYEKL. CDR3 DNA sequence: TGCGCCAGCAGCCCGAAGAACAATCAGCCCCAGCATTTT. This codes for CASSPKNNQPQHF.

The rearrangement links TRBV27 to TRBJ1-1, with D tentatively TRBD1 (6 bases). The length of the CDR3 is 13 residues. The germline V gene encodes CDR1 MNHEY and CDR2 SMNVEV (reference sequence). Trimming cost V 5 bases and J 2 bases, with 9 bases left between them. The CDR3 DNA reads as TGTGCCAGCAGTCGACAGGTTAACACTGAAGCTTTCTTT. Translating it yields CASSRQVNTEAFF.

This clone appeared once. DNA of the CDR3: TGTGCCAGTAGCTACGGGAGACAGGAAAACACTGAAGCTTTCTTT. Translating gives CASSYGRQENTEAFF. V and J are TRBV19 and TRBJ1-1; D is perhaps TRBD1 (6 bases). Germline CDR1 is LNHDA and CDR2 is SQIVND (reference sequence). The CDR3 sequence is 15 residues long. Trimming cost V 6 bases and J 2 bases, with 16 bases left between them.